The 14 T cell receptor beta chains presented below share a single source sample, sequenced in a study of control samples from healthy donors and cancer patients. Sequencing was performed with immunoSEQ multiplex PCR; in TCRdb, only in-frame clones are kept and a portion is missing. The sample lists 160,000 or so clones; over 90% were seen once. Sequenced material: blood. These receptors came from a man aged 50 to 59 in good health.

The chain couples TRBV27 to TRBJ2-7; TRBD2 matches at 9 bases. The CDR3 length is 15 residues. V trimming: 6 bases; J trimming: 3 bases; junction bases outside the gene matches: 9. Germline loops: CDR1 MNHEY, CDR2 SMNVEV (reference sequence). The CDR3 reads CASRDQAGGFYEQYF. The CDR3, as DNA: TGTGCCAGCAGGGATCAAGCGGGAGGATTCTACGAGCAGTACTTC.

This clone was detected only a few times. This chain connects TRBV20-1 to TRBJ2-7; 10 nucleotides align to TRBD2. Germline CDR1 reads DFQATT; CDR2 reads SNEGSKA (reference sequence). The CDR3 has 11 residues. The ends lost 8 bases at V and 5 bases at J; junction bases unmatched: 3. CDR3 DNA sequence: TGCAGTAGGACTAGCGGTAACGAGCAGTACTTC. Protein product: CSRTSGNEQYF.

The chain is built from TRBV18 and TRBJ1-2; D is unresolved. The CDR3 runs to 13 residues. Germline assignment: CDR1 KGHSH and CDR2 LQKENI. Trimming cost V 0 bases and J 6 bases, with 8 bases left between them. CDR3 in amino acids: CASSPPPGNGYTF. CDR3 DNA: TGTGCCAGCTCACCACCCCCAGGCAATGGCTACACCTTC.

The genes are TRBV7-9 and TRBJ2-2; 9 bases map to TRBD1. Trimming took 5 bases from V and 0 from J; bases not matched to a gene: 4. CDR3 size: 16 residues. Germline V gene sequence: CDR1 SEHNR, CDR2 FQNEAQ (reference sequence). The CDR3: CASSPTGGANTGELFF. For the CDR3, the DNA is TGTGCCAGCAGCCCTACAGGGGGCGCGAACACCGGGGAGCTGTTTTTT.

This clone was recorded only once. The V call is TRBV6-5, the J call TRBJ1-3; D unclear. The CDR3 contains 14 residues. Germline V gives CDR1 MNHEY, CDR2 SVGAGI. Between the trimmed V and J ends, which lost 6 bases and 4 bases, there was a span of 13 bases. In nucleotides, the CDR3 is TGTGCCAGCAGCGGACTCTCTCTGGGAAACACCATATATTTT. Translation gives CASSGLSLGNTIYF.

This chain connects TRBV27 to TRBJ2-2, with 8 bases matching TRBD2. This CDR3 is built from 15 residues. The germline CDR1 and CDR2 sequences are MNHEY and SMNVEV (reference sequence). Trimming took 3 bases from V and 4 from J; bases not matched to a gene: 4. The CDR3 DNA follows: TGTGCCAGCAGTTTCGGGACTAGTGGCACCGGGGAGCTGTTTTTT. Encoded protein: CASSFGTSGTGELFF.

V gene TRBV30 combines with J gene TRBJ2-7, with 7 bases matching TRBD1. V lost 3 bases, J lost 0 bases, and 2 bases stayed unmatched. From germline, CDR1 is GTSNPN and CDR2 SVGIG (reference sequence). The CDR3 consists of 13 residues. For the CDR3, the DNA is TGTGCCTGGAGACAGGGGAGCTCCTACGAGCAGTACTTC. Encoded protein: CAWRQGSSYEQYF.

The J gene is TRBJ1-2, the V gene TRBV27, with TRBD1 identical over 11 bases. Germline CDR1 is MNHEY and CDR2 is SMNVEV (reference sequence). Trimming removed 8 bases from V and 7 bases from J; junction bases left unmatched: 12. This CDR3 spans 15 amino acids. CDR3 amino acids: CASWDSDRGLGGYTF. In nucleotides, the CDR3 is TGTGCCAGCTGGGATTCGGACAGGGGGCTAGGTGGCTACACCTTC.

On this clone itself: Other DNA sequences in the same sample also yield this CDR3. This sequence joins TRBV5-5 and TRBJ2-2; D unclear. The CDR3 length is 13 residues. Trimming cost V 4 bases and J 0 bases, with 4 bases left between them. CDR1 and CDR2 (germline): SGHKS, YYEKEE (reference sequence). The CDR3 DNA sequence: TGTGCCAGCAGCCTTCCGAACACCGGGGAGCTGTTTTTT. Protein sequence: CASSLPNTGELFF.

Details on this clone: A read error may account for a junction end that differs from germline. This chain's CDR3 is CASSLSYRDRDFNEQFF. CDR3 nucleotide sequence: TGTGCTAGCAGCTTATCGTACCGGGACAGGGATTTCAATGAGCAGTTCTTC. V is TRBV7-7 and J is TRBJ2-1, with 9 bases matching TRBD1. CDR3 length equals 17 residues. Germline assignment: CDR1 SSHAT and CDR2 FNYEAQ (reference sequence).

The DNA for the CDR3 is TGCGCCAGCAGCTCTGACAGGGACACTGAAGCTTTCTTT. Amino acids: CASSSDRDTEAFF. The V gene is TRBV5-1, the J gene TRBJ1-1, with 7 bases fitting TRBD1. This CDR3 region has 13 residues. The ends lost 3 bases at V and 3 bases at J; junction bases unmatched: 2. CDR1 is SGHRS and CDR2 is YFSETQ in the germline V gene. The complete variable domain, with remaining parts taken from reference TRBV5-1 and TRBJ1-1, reads KAGVTQTPRYLIKTRGQQVTLSCSPISGHRSVSWYQQTPGQGLQFLFEYFSETQRNKGNFPGRFSGRQFSNSRSEMNVSTLELGDSALYLCASSSDRDTEAFFGQGTRLTVV.

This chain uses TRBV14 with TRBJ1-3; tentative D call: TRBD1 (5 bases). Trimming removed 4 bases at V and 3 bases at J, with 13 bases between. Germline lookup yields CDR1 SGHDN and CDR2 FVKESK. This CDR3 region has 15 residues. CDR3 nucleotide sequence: TGTGCCAGCAGCCTACAGGCTACCCATGGAAACACCATATATTTT. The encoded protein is CASSLQATHGNTIYF. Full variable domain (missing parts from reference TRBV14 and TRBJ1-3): EAGVTQFPSHSVIEKGQTVTLRCDPISGHDNLYWYRRVMGKEIKFLLHFVKESKQDESGMPNNRFLAERTGGTYSTLKVQPAELEDSGVYFCASSLQATHGNTIYFGEGSWLTVV.

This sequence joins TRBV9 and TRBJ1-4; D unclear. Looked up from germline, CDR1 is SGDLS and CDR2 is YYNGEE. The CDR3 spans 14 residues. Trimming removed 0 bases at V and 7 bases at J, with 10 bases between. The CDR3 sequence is CASSVGGLSEKLFF. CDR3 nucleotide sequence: TGTGCCAGCAGCGTAGGAGGGTTGAGTGAAAAACTGTTTTTT. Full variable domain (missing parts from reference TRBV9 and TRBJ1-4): DSGVTQTPKHLITATGQRVTLRCSPRSGDLSVYWYQQSLDQGLQFLIQYYNGEERAKGNILERFSAQQFPDLHSELNLSSLELGDSALYFCASSVGGLSEKLFFGSGTQLSVL.

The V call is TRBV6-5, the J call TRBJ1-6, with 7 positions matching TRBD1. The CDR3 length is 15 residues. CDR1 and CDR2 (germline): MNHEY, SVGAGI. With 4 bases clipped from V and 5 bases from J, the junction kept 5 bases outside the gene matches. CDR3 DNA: TGTGCCAGCAGTTCTGGACAGGCTAATAATTCACCCCTCCACTTT. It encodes CASSSGQANNSPLHF.